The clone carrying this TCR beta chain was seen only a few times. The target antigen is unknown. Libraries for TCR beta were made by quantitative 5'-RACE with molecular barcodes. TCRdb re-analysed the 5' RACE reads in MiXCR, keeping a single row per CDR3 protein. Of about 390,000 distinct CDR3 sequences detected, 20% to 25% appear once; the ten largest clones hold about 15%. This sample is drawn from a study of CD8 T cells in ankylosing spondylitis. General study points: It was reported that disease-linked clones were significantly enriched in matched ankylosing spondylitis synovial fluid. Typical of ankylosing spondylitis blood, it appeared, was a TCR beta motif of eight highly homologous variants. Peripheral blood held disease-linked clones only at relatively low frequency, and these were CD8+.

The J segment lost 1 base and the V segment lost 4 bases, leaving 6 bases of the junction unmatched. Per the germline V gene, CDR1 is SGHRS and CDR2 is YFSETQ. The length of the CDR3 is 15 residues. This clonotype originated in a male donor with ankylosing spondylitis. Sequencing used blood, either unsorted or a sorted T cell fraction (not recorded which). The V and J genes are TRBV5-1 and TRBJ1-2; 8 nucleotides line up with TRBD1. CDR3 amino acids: CASSVDGQGNYGYTF. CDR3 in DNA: TGCGCCAGCAGCGTAGACGGACAGGGTAACTATGGCTACACCTTC.